This passage covers 21 T cell receptor beta chains from one sample sequenced in a study of TET2 disruption in CD19-targeted CAR T cells. Their antigen targets remain unknown. Documented treatment: autologous CTL019 cells: CD19 CAR with 4-1BB and CD3 zeta domains. The method was immunoSEQ multiplex PCR; TCRdb's version includes in-frame clones alone and lacks a portion of them. Here the sample table reports more than 25,000 clones. Sample: CD8- CAR+ T cells sorted from cultured blood T cells, taken for CD19 CAR T cell therapy. The subset: CD8-negative CAR-positive T cells from the infusion product. All receptors derive from a man between 65 and 85 years old with chronic lymphocytic leukemia.

Notes on this clone: The read halts 3 residues ahead of the CDR3 end, with the missing end drawn from the germline J gene. The V call is TRBV5-4, the J call TRBJ1-1; 9 bases fit TRBD1. Trimming at V came to 7 bases and at J to 3 bases, leaving 7 bases not matched to a gene. The CDR3 covers 14 residues. The germline gives CDR1 SGHNT, CDR2 YYREEE (reference sequence). CDR3 loop: CASGYRGRDTEAFF. The covered CDR3 bases are TGTGCCAGCGGCTACAGGGGGCGCGACACTGAA.

A remark on this clone: The read stops 3 residues short of the end of the CDR3; the missing end is completed from the germline J gene. This chain links TRBV3-1 (or the pseudogene TRBV3-2) with TRBJ1-2; the match to TRBD1 covers 7 bases. The germline V gene encodes CDR1 LGHDT and CDR2 YNNKEL (reference sequence). There are 13 residues in the CDR3. The sequenced CDR3 bases are TGTGCCAGCAGCCCAACAGGGGATCTCGGC. This codes for CASSPTGDLG. The complete CDR3 sequence is CASSPTGDLGYTF.

Remarks on this clone: The observed sequence ends 3 residues before the CDR3 terminus, with the missing tail filled in from the germline J gene. The chain combines TRBV7-2 with TRBJ1-2; D is undetermined. The CDR3 has 12 amino acids. From germline, CDR1 is SGHTA and CDR2 FQGNSA. Incomplete CDR3 DNA: TGTGCCAGCAGCTTCGGCACAGATACC. Translated: CASSFGTDT. The CDR3, in full, reads CASSFGTDTYTF. The variable domain in full, completed from reference TRBV7-2 and TRBJ1-2, reads GAGVSQSPSNKVTEKGKDVELRCDPISGHTALYWYRQSLGQGLEFLIYFQGNSAPDKSGLPSDRFSAERTGGSVSTLTIQRTQQEDSAVYLCASSFGTDTYTFGSGTRLTVV.

Points on this clone: The CDR3 goes on 3 residues after the read ends, and that part is filled in from the germline J gene. The chain combines TRBV12-3 or TRBV12-4 with TRBJ1-6; a weak D match, TRBD1 (5 bases). V lost 5 bases to trimming and J lost 9 bases, with 20 bases between them. CDR3 length: 16 residues. CDR3 bases read: TGTGCCAGCAGTGGGCAAGGGGAATCTCGAAGTTCACCC. The encoded protein is CASSGQGESRSSP. The whole CDR3 protein reads CASSGQGESRSSPLHF.

About this clone: The read ends 3 residues shy of where the CDR3 ends; the end is completed using the germline J gene. The V gene is TRBV18, the J gene TRBJ2-3; 13 bases are shared with TRBD2. The length of the CDR3 is 19 residues. The germline gives CDR1 KGHSH, CDR2 LQKENI. V dropped 1 base and J dropped 5; count of bases not matched to a gene: 12. CDR3 protein: CASSPRGGLAGTRGDTQYF. The sequenced CDR3 bases are TGTGCCAGCTCACCACGAGGGGGACTAGCGGGGACCCGGGGAGATACG. Filled out from reference TRBV18 and TRBJ2-3, the complete variable domain reads NAGVMQNPRHLVRRRGQEARLRCSPMKGHSHVYWYRQLPEEGLKFMVYLQKENIIDESGMPKERFSAEFPKEGPSILRIQQVVRGDSAAYFCASSPRGGLAGTRGDTQYFGPGTRLTVL.

To note about this clone: The read falls 3 residues short of the CDR3 end, and the missing part is taken from the germline J gene. V usage is TRBV7-6 and J usage is TRBJ2-5, with 7 bases lining up with TRBD1. The J segment lost 7 bases and the V segment lost 5 bases, leaving 10 bases of the junction unmatched. Germline-derived CDR1 and CDR2 are SGHVS and FNYEAQ. CDR3 length equals 14 residues. CDR3 bases read: TGTGCCAGCAGCCTTAACAGGGGCCGGGGGACC. Protein sequence: CASSLNRGRGT. The full CDR3 protein is CASSLNRGRGTQYF.

A word on this clone: From the germline J gene comes the end of the CDR3, since the read stops 3 residues before it. The J gene is TRBJ2-3, the V gene TRBV4-2, with 10 nucleotides matching TRBD2. The V gene end was trimmed by 2 bases and the J gene end by 5 bases; junction bases not matched to a gene: 4. Germline assignment: CDR1 LGHNA and CDR2 YNFKEQ. The CDR3 is 15 amino acids. The part of the CDR3 DNA that was read is TGTGCCAGCAGCCAAAGCGGGGGGGCGGGAGATACG. The encoded protein is CASSQSGGAGDT. The full CDR3 sequence reads CASSQSGGAGDTQYF.

This clone is classed as medium-sized by frequency. Sequencing ends 3 residues short of the CDR3 end; the germline J gene provides the rest. This sample also contains other DNA sequences that code for the same CDR3. The V and J genes are TRBV18 and TRBJ1-3, with TRBD1 matching over 9 bases. Trimming at V came to 3 bases and at J to 5 bases, leaving 2 bases not matched to a gene. The CDR3 has 14 amino acids. Germline loops: CDR1 KGHSH, CDR2 LQKENI. The part of the CDR3 DNA that was read is TGTGCCAGCTCACCCGGACAGGGGAGAAACACC. This translates into CASSPGQGRNT. The full CDR3 reads CASSPGQGRNTIYF.

Details on this clone: Read sequence stops 3 residues before the CDR3 end, and the germline J gene provides the missing end. V is TRBV12-3 or TRBV12-4 and J is TRBJ2-5; TRBD2 might be the D (5 bases). This CDR3 region has 15 residues. The V gene lost 7 bases and the J gene lost 4 bases, with 19 bases spanning the gap. The CDR3 sequence is CASTPRARTGETQYF. The CDR3 DNA, read in part, is TGTGCCAGCACCCCCCGCGCGCGGACTGGAGAGACC.

Notes on this clone: The read comes to an end 3 residues before the CDR3 does, leaving the germline J gene to fill in the end. Other DNA sequences in this specimen translate into the identical CDR3. The rearrangement joins TRBV20-1 to TRBJ1-2, with 11 positions matching TRBD1. Looked up from germline, CDR1 is DFQATT and CDR2 is SNEGSKA (reference sequence). The CDR3 extends over 14 amino acids. The CDR3 reads CSAKTGGQGARYTF. The CDR3 bases that were read are TGCAGTGCGAAAACGGGCGGACAGGGGGCTCGC.

Concerning this clone itself: The sequence runs out 3 residues before the end of the CDR3; the remainder is reconstructed from the germline J gene. The J gene is TRBJ2-3, the V gene TRBV20-1; 8 nucleotides match TRBD2. V gave up 6 bases and J gave up 2 bases; unmatched junction bases: 7. CDR1 and CDR2 (germline): DFQATT, SNEGSKA (reference sequence). This CDR3 region has 14 residues. CDR3 region: CSAVGGASTDTQYF. The sequenced CDR3 bases are TGCAGTGCCGTCGGGGGGGCCTCCACAGATACG.

On this clone itself: The read stops 3 residues short of the end of the CDR3; the missing end is completed from the germline J gene. V usage is TRBV20-1 and J usage is TRBJ2-5; D is possibly TRBD1 (5 bases). The germline V gene encodes CDR1 DFQATT and CDR2 SNEGSKA (reference sequence). This CDR3 comprises 16 residues. Trimming left V 2 bases short and J 5 bases short, with 21 bases between. The chain's CDR3 is CSARRGSSTLGETQYF. CDR3 bases read: TGCAGTGCTAGAAGGGGCTCGTCAACACTTGGGGAGACC.

Notes on this clone: The sequence runs out 3 residues before the end of the CDR3; the remainder is reconstructed from the germline J gene. The chain couples TRBV5-4 to TRBJ2-5, with TRBD2 identical over 12 bases. This CDR3 is built from 16 residues. Germline CDR1 and CDR2: SGHNT and YYREEE (reference sequence). The trim removed 4 bases at V and 2 bases at J, leaving 6 bases unmatched. The covered CDR3 bases are TGTGCCAGCAGCAGAGACCTAGCGGGGGGGCAAGAGACC. Its protein product is CASSRDLAGGQET. The whole CDR3 sequence is CASSRDLAGGQETQYF.

On this clone itself: The sequenced fragment ends 3 residues before the CDR3 boundary, so the rest is inferred from the germline J gene. The J gene is TRBJ1-2, the V gene TRBV7-2; D is unresolved. The CDR3 is 12 residues long. The germline V gene has CDR1 SGHTA and CDR2 FQGNSA. CDR3 region: CASSWSTDTYTF. The CDR3 DNA, read in part, is TGTGCCAGCAGCTGGAGCACAGATACC.

The CDR3 bases that were read are TGCGCCAGCAGCTTGGAACCGGACAATGAG. It specifies CASSLEPDNE. The entire CDR3 protein reads CASSLEPDNEQFF. The rearrangement joins TRBV5-1 to TRBJ2-1; D is unclear. The read falls 3 residues short of the CDR3 end, and the missing part is taken from the germline J gene. V was pared by 0 bases and J by 5 bases, with 6 bases between. The length of the CDR3 is 13 residues. From germline, CDR1 is SGHRS and CDR2 YFSETQ. Supplemented by reference TRBV5-1 and TRBJ2-1, the full variable domain reads KAGVTQTPRYLIKTRGQQVTLSCSPISGHRSVSWYQQTPGQGLQFLFEYFSETQRNKGNFPGRFSGRQFSNSRSEMNVSTLELGDSALYLCASSLEPDNEQFFGPGTRLTVL.

Worth noting for this clone: The read comes to an end 3 residues before the CDR3 does, leaving the germline J gene to fill in the end. This chain joins TRBV9 and TRBJ2-1; tentatively, D is TRBD1 (5 bases). Germline loops: CDR1 SGDLS, CDR2 YYNGEE. The ends were cut back, 4 bases at V and 5 bases at J, with 22 bases in the middle. The CDR3 contains 17 residues. The CDR3 reads CASSPLMGPTGHNEQFF. The part of the CDR3 DNA that was read is TGTGCCAGCAGCCCCCTCATGGGCCCCACAGGCCACAATGAG.

Regarding this clone: The CDR3 end lies 3 residues beyond the end of the read and is filled in from the germline J gene. The chain uses TRBV28 and TRBJ2-3, with D hard to call. Looked up from germline, CDR1 is MDHEN and CDR2 is SYDVKM. This CDR3 contains 15 residues. Trimming shortened V by 5 bases and J by 2 bases, and 14 bases separated the two germline ends. CDR3 loop: CASSDPPSYTDTQYF. The part of the CDR3 DNA that was read is TGTGCCAGCAGTGATCCCCCTAGTTACACAGATACG.

Of note for this clone: The read is 3 residues too short to cover the CDR3 end, so that end is filled in from the germline J gene. The rearrangement uses TRBV11-3 and TRBJ1-2, with D perhaps matching TRBD1 (6 bases). Germline values: CDR1 SGHNT, CDR2 YENEEA. This CDR3 contains 12 residues. Incomplete CDR3 DNA: TGTGCCAGCAGCTTCACAGGGAACGAC. It codes for CASSFTGND. The entire CDR3 sequence reads CASSFTGNDYTF.

Comment on this clone: The read ends 3 residues shy of where the CDR3 ends; the end is completed using the germline J gene. V is TRBV27 and J is TRBJ1-1; 10 bases are a match to TRBD1. The CDR3 length is 17 residues. Trimming took 6 bases from V and 4 from J; bases not matched to a gene: 14. Germline V gives CDR1 MNHEY, CDR2 SMNVEV (reference sequence). The CDR3 bases that were read are TGTGCCAGCAGGACTACTGGGACAGGGGTGATAGGCACTGAA. It translates to CASRTTGTGVIGTE. The whole CDR3 reads CASRTTGTGVIGTEAFF.

Notes on this clone: The CDR3 is cut off 3 residues early in the read; its end comes from the germline J gene. The chain recombines TRBV7-3 with TRBJ2-3; 8 bases agree with TRBD2. Germline V gene data show CDR1 as SGHTA and CDR2 as FQGTGA. After removal of 5 bases from V and 1 base from J, the junction contained 8 bases not matched to a gene. The CDR3 spans 16 residues. CDR3 bases read: TGTGCCAGCAGCGCCCGAGGACTAGCCGGCACAGATACG. Residues: CASSARGLAGTDT. The whole CDR3 protein is CASSARGLAGTDTQYF.

Remarks on this clone: Read coverage stops 3 residues before the CDR3 terminus; the germline J gene supplies the remainder. J is TRBJ2-4 and V is TRBV2, with TRBD1 matching 12 bases. Germline assignment: CDR1 SNHLY and CDR2 FYNNEI. The CDR3 covers 15 residues. The CDR3 is CASRAGTGGVETQYF. The sequenced CDR3 bases are TGTGCCAGCAGGGCCGGGACAGGGGGCGTTGAGACT.